The 21 T cell receptor beta chains presented below share a single source sample, sequenced in a study of blood T cell repertoires in COVID-19. TCRdb's copy holds only in-frame clones and misses some; the assay was immunoSEQ multiplex PCR. The sample shows hundreds of thousands of clones, roughly 86% of them seen only once. The sequenced sample was PBMCs or T cells enriched from blood (not recorded which). These receptors all come from a woman in her thirties who had recovered from COVID-19.

V usage is TRBV11-2 and J usage is TRBJ2-7, with D possibly matching TRBD2 (6 bases). The CDR3 covers 13 residues. Germline assignment: CDR1 SGHAT and CDR2 FQNNGV. The germline V and J ends were trimmed by 4 bases and 1 base, with 8 bases remaining between them. CDR3 residues: CASSSDYSYEQYF. The DNA for the CDR3 is TGTGCCAGCAGCTCGGACTATTCCTACGAGCAGTACTTC.

The rearrangement uses TRBV19 and TRBJ2-3; TRBD2 agrees at 7 bases. The V segment lost 0 bases and the J segment 7 bases; nucleotides outside the gene matches: 7. The CDR3 is made up of 15 amino acids. Germline CDR1 LNHDA, CDR2 SQIVND (reference sequence). As DNA, the CDR3 is TGTGCCAGTAGTATAGATCGGCGGGGAGGGAATACGCAGTATTTT. It encodes CASSIDRRGGNTQYF.

The V and J genes are TRBV28 and TRBJ1-1; D call uncertain. CDR1 is MDHEN and CDR2 is SYDVKM in the germline V gene. V lost 3 bases, J lost 7 bases, and 6 bases lay in between. The CDR3 runs 11 residues. The CDR3 region has the DNA TGTGCCAGCAGTTTGGGGAGTGAAGCTTTCTTT. Protein product: CASSLGSEAFF.

V gene TRBV5-4 combines with J gene TRBJ1-2; TRBD1 agrees at 8 bases. The CDR3 extends over 15 amino acids. Germline CDR1 reads SGHNT; CDR2 reads YYREEE (reference sequence). The V gene end was trimmed by 3 bases and the J gene end by 6 bases; junction bases not matched to a gene: 10. DNA for the CDR3: TGTGCCAGCAGCTACCGGGACAGGTTTTCACATGGCTACACCTTC. It specifies CASSYRDRFSHGYTF.

J is TRBJ1-2 and V is TRBV19, with 9 bases identical to TRBD1. The CDR3 spans 14 residues. The germline V gene has CDR1 LNHDA and CDR2 SQIVND (reference sequence). The J segment lost 4 bases and the V segment lost 6 bases, leaving 6 bases of the junction unmatched. The CDR3 loop reads CASRTGGLGYGYTF. The CDR3 DNA reads TGTGCCAGTAGAACAGGGGGCCTTGGCTATGGCTACACCTTC.

The chain combines TRBV5-1 with TRBJ1-2; D might be TRBD1 (5 bases). V was pared by 4 bases and J by 5 bases, with 21 bases between. CDR3 length: 16 amino acids. Germline CDR1 SGHRS, CDR2 YFSETQ. CDR3 nucleotides: TGCGCCAGCAGCCCCCCCAGTGGGGGGGTCGGGTATGGCTACACCTTC. Residues: CASSPPSGGVGYGYTF. The full variable domain, rest sourced from reference TRBV5-1 and TRBJ1-2, is KAGVTQTPRYLIKTRGQQVTLSCSPISGHRSVSWYQQTPGQGLQFLFEYFSETQRNKGNFPGRFSGRQFSNSRSEMNVSTLELGDSALYLCASSPPSGGVGYGYTFGSGTRLTVV.

This sequence joins TRBV5-1 and TRBJ1-2, with TRBD1 matching 8 bases. This CDR3 contains 13 residues. V was pared by 1 base and J by 7 bases, with 3 bases of the junction left unmatched. Germline-derived CDR1 and CDR2 are SGHRS and YFSETQ. CDR3 residues: CASSLQGAAGYTF. Here the CDR3 DNA reads TGCGCCAGCAGCTTGCAGGGGGCGGCTGGCTACACCTTC.

V and J are TRBV6-5 and TRBJ1-1, with a tentative D call TRBD1 (5 bases). The CDR3 consists of 14 residues. Germline V CDR1 and CDR2: MNHEY, SVGAGI. Trimming removed 7 bases at V and 8 bases at J, with 20 bases between. Here the CDR3 DNA reads TGTGCCAGCATGGGCATAACCCATTCAGGGGAAGCTTTCTTT. This encodes CASMGITHSGEAFF.

The chain recombines TRBV5-1 with TRBJ1-1, with 10 bases aligning to TRBD1. The J segment lost 4 bases and the V segment lost 2 bases, leaving 8 bases of the junction unmatched. The CDR3 has 16 amino acids. In germline, CDR1 is SGHRS, CDR2 YFSETQ. The CDR3 DNA sequence: TGCGCCAGCAGCTTCATACCCGGGACAGGGGTCACTGAAGCTTTCTTT. This codes for CASSFIPGTGVTEAFF.

The chain links TRBV13 to TRBJ2-5, with 10 positions matching TRBD2. The length of the CDR3 is 13 residues. Germline assignment: CDR1 PRHDT and CDR2 FYEKMQ (reference sequence). The junction had 7 bases not matched to a gene; V was cut back by 5 bases and J by 10 bases. In DNA form, the CDR3 reads TGTGCCAGCAGCCCAAGCCCTAGCGGGGGCCAGTACTTC. Its translation is CASSPSPSGGQYF.

The chain links TRBV7-2 to TRBJ2-7, with a possible D match to TRBD2 (6 bases). This CDR3 contains 15 residues. Deletions cut 0 bases from V and 4 bases from J, with 13 bases between. In germline, CDR1 is SGHTA, CDR2 FQGNSA. CDR3 coding DNA: TGTGCCAGCAGCTTAGCAGCCCAGGAGGGTTACGAGCAGTACTTC. It codes for CASSLAAQEGYEQYF.

V gene TRBV30 combines with J gene TRBJ1-2, with a weak D call TRBD1 (6 bases). This CDR3 is 11 amino acids long. V was trimmed by 0 bases and J by 13 bases, leaving 12 bases between them. In germline, CDR1 is GTSNPN, CDR2 SVGIG (reference sequence). The CDR3 sequence: CAWSVGLRGTF. The CDR3 DNA sequence: TGTGCCTGGAGTGTCGGCCTCAGGGGCACCTTC.

In its sample, this clone was seen a few times. V is TRBV18 and J is TRBJ1-5; 9 bases match TRBD1. V was pared by 3 bases and J by 3 bases, with 3 bases of the junction left unmatched. The CDR3 runs to 15 residues. Per germline, CDR1 KGHSH and CDR2 LQKENI. The CDR3 loop is CASSPRQGDNQPQHF. For the CDR3, the DNA is TGTGCCAGCTCACCCCGACAGGGGGACAATCAGCCCCAGCATTTT.

The genes are TRBV4-2 and TRBJ2-1, with a possible D match to TRBD2 (5 bases). The germline V gene encodes CDR1 LGHNA and CDR2 YNFKEQ. Trimming cost V 1 base and J 2 bases, with 12 bases left between them. The CDR3 length is 16 residues. For the CDR3, the DNA is TGTGCCAGCAGCCAAGTTGCACGGGGTCCCTACAATGAGCAGTTCTTC. Its translation: CASSQVARGPYNEQFF.

This chain uses TRBV10-3 with TRBJ2-5; 15 bases map to TRBD2. Germline loops: CDR1 ENHRY, CDR2 SYGVKD. Trimming at V came to 6 bases and at J to 6 bases, leaving 5 bases not matched to a gene. The CDR3 is 15 amino acids. The CDR3 reads CAISWTSGGAKTQYF. The CDR3 nucleotides are TGTGCCATCAGCTGGACTAGCGGGGGGGCAAAGACCCAGTACTTC.

In regard to this clone: Other DNA sequences of this sample code for an identical CDR3. The rearrangement links TRBV9 to TRBJ1-2; TRBD1 agrees at 7 bases. The V gene end was trimmed by 0 bases and the J gene end by 4 bases; junction bases not matched to a gene: 0. The germline V gene encodes CDR1 SGDLS and CDR2 YYNGEE. The CDR3 runs 13 residues. The CDR3 reads CASSVGDSYGYTF. In nucleotides, the CDR3 is TGTGCCAGCAGCGTAGGGGACAGCTATGGCTACACCTTC. The full variable domain, completed using reference TRBV9 and TRBJ1-2, is DSGVTQTPKHLITATGQRVTLRCSPRSGDLSVYWYQQSLDQGLQFLIQYYNGEERAKGNILERFSAQQFPDLHSELNLSSLELGDSALYFCASSVGDSYGYTFGSGTRLTVV.

This chain connects TRBV4-1 to TRBJ2-1; 11 positions match TRBD2. Losses at the gene ends were 3 bases for V and 8 bases for J; bases not matched to a gene: 12. This CDR3 spans 17 amino acids. Germline V CDR1 and CDR2: MGHRA, YSYEKL. The CDR3 reads CASSQGALAGGHHEQFF. DNA of the CDR3: TGCGCCAGCAGCCAGGGCGCGTTAGCGGGAGGGCACCATGAGCAGTTCTTC.

The gene calls are TRBV2 and TRBJ1-2; D not resolved. The CDR3 sequence is 12 residues long. CDR1 and CDR2 (germline): SNHLY, FYNNEI. Trimming shortened V by 7 bases and J by 4 bases, and 10 bases separated the two germline ends. The DNA for the CDR3 is TGTGCCAGCACGAGTAATACCTATGGCTACACCTTC. Amino acids: CASTSNTYGYTF.

Of note for this clone: The junction shows a germline mismatch at one end, possibly a read error. The chain carries TRBV7-3 and TRBJ2-1, with D perhaps matching TRBD1 (6 bases). The CDR3 is 13 residues long. Germline V CDR1 and CDR2: SGHTA, FQGTGA. CDR3 region: CASTLRPGDEQFF. The CDR3 DNA reads TGTGCCAGCACCTTAAGACCAGGGGATGAGCAGTTCTTC.

This chain links TRBV11-2 with TRBJ2-1; tentatively, D is TRBD1 (5 bases). The V end lost 1 base, the J end lost 7 bases, and 20 bases lay between the germline ends. The CDR3 loop spans 17 amino acids. The germline V gene encodes CDR1 SGHAT and CDR2 FQNNGV. CDR3 sequence: CASSLVWGRPVRNEQFF. In nucleotides, the CDR3 is TGTGCCAGCAGCTTAGTCTGGGGCCGACCCGTTCGAAATGAGCAGTTCTTC.

The gene calls are TRBV4-1 and TRBJ1-2, with TRBD1 as a possible D gene (5 bases). V was cut by 0 bases and J by 2 bases, with 16 bases left in between. This CDR3 has 17 residues. Germline loops: CDR1 MGHRA, CDR2 YSYEKL. The CDR3 is CASSQDTAAGQNYGYTF. Here the CDR3 DNA reads TGCGCCAGCAGCCAAGACACTGCCGCAGGGCAAAACTATGGCTACACCTTC.